The TCR beta chain under discussion was sequenced for a study of identifying expanded T cells in peripheral blood. General study findings and limits: Clone count variance between roughly two-week samples rose with total template count. Differentially abundant clones: about 1.2 between replicates, 16.4 at two to three weeks, around 20 at four.

Healthy donors had no documented immune events, such as infections, while sampled. Germline CDR1 LNHDA, CDR2 SQIVND (reference sequence). V shed 4 bases and J shed 1 base, with 7 bases lying between them. This CDR3 has 13 amino acids. Repertoires were generated with immunoSEQ multiplex PCR, while TCRdb's copy carries only in-frame clones and drops some. The top ten hold 15% to 20% of the sample, which has roughly 63,000 clones, about 83% seen once. With regard to this clone: Its specificity is unknown.

This receptor was obtained from a person between 18 and 75 years old in good health. The chain links TRBV19 to TRBJ2-5; tentatively, D is TRBD1 (6 bases). Sequenced material: blood. CDR3 amino acids: CASSRTVQETQYF. DNA of the CDR3: TGTGCCAGTAGTAGGACAGTCCAAGAGACCCAGTACTTC.